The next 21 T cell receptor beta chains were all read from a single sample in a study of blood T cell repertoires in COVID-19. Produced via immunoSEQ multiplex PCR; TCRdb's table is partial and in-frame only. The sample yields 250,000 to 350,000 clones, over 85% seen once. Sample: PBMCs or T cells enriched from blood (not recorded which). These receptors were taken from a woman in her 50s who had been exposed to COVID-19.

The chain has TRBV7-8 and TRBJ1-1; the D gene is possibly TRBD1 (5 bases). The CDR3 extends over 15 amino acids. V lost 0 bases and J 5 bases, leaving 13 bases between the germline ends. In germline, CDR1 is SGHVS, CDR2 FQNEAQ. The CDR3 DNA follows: TGTGCCAGCAGCTTAGCTTGGGGGGGACGAACTGAAGCTTTCTTT. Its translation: CASSLAWGGRTEAFF.

The CDR3 DNA reads TGTGCCAGCAGTGAAGGCCGGGACAATAACTATGGCTACACCTTC. It codes for CASSEGRDNNYGYTF. This chain connects TRBV2 to TRBJ1-2, with a weak D call TRBD1 (6 bases). The V gene lost 1 base and the J gene lost 1 base, with 10 bases spanning the gap. This CDR3 comprises 15 residues. From germline, CDR1 is SNHLY and CDR2 FYNNEI. Drawing the rest from reference TRBV2 and TRBJ1-2, the complete variable domain is EPEVTQTPSHQVTQMGQEVILRCVPISNHLYFYWYRQILGQKVEFLVSFYNNEISEKSEIFDDQFSVERPDGSNFTLKIRSTKLEDSAMYFCASSEGRDNNYGYTFGSGTRLTVV.

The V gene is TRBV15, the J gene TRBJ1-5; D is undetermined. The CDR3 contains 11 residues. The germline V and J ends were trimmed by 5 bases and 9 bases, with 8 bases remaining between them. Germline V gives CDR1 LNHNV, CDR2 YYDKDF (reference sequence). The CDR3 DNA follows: TGTGCCACCAGCTCCTCGGGGCCCCAGCATTTT. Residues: CATSSSGPQHF.

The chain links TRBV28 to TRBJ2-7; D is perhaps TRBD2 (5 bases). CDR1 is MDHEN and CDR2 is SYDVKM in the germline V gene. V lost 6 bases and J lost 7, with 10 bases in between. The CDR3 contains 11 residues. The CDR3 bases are TGTGCCAGCAGCCTCAGACTAGAGCAGTACTTC. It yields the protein CASSLRLEQYF.

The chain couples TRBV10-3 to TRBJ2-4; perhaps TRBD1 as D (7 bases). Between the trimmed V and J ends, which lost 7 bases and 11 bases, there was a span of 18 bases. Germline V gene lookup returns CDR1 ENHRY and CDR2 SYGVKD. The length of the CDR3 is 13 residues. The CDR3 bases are TGTGCCATCAAACACACCCAGGGGGGATTTCAGTACTTC. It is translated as CAIKHTQGGFQYF.

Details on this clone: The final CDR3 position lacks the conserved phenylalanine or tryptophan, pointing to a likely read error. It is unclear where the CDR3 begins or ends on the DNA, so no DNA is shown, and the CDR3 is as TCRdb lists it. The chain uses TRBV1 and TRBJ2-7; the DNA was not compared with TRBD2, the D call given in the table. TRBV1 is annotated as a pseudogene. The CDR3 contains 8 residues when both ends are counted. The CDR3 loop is CTSRLVPL.

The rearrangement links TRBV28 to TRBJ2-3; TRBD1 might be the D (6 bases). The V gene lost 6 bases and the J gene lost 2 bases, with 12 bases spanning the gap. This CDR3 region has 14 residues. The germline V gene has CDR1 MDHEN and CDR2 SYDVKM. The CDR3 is CASRGGGLTDTQYF. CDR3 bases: TGTGCCAGCAGAGGTGGGGGCCTCACAGATACGCAGTATTTT.

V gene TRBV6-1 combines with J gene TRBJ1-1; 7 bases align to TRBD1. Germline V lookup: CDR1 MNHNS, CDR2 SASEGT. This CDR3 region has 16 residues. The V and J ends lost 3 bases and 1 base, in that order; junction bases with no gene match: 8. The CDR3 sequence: CASSETGYLRNTEAFF. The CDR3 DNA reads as TGTGCCAGCAGTGAGACAGGGTATTTGAGGAACACTGAAGCTTTCTTT.

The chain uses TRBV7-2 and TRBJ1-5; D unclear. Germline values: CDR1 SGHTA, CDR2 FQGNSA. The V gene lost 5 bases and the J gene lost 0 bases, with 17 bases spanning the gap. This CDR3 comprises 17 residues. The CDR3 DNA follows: TGTGCCAGCAGCCGTGAGGCGGGGATCTATAGCAATCAGCCCCAGCATTTT. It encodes CASSREAGIYSNQPQHF.

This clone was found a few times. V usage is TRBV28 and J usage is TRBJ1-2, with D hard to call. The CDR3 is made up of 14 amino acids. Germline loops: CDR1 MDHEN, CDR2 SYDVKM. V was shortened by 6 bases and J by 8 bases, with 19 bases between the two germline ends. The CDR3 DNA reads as TGTGCCAGCAGCCCCTTAACGTTCGGTTTGGGCTACACCTTC. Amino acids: CASSPLTFGLGYTF.

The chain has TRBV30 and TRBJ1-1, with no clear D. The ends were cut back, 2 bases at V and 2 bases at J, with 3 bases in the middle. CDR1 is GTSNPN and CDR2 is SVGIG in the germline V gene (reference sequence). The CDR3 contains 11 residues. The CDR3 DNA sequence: TGTGCCTGGAGTTTAAACACTGAAGCTTTCTTT. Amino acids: CAWSLNTEAFF.

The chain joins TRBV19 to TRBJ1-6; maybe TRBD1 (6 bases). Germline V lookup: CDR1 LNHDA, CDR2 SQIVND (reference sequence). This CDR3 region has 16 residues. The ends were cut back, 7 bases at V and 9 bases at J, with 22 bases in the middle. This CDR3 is CASTSSAAGVSSPLHF. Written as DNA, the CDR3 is TGTGCCAGTACCTCATCGGCGGCAGGGGTTAGTTCACCCCTCCACTTT.

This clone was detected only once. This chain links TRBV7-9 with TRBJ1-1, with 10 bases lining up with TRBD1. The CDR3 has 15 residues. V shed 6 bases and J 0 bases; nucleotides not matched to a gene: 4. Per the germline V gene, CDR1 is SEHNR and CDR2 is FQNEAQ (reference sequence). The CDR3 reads CASRVTGGLNTEAFF. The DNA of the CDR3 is TGTGCCAGCAGGGTGACAGGGGGCTTGAACACTGAAGCTTTCTTT.

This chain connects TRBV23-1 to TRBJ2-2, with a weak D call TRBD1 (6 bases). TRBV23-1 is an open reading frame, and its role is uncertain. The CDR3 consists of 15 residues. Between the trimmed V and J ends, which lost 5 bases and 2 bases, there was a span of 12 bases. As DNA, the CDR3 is TGCGCCAGCAGTGAAAGGGGACATAACACCGGGGAGCTGTTTTTT. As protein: CASSERGHNTGELFF.

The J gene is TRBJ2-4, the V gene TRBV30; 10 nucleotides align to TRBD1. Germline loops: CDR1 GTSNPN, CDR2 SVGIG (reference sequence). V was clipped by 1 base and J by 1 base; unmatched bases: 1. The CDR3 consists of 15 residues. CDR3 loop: CAWSADRGAKNIQYF. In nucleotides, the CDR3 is TGTGCCTGGAGTGCGGACAGGGGGGCCAAAAACATTCAGTACTTC.

CDR3 amino acids: CASSLDRQGTDYGYTF. The CDR3, as DNA: TGTGCCAGCAGCTTGGATCGACAGGGTACAGACTATGGCTACACCTTC. This chain connects TRBV5-4 to TRBJ1-2, with 7 bases fitting TRBD1. The V gene end was trimmed by 0 bases and the J gene end by 3 bases; junction bases not matched to a gene: 8. CDR1 is SGHNT and CDR2 is YYREEE in the germline V gene (reference sequence). CDR3 length: 16 amino acids.

CDR3 DNA sequence: TGTGCCAGCAGCTTAGATCTCTGGGTACAGGGAGATAATTCACCCCTCCACTTT. Translation: CASSLDLWVQGDNSPLHF. The chain combines TRBV11-2 with TRBJ1-6, with D possibly being TRBD1 (6 bases). V gave up 0 bases and J gave up 5 bases, with 17 bases separating them. CDR1 is SGHAT, CDR2 FQNNGV, per germline. CDR3 length equals 18 residues.

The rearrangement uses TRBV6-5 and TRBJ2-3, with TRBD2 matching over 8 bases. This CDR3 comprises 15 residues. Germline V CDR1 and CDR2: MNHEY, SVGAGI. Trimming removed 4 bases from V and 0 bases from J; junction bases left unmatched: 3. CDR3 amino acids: CASSWRGVSTDTQYF. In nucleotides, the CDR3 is TGTGCCAGCAGTTGGCGGGGGGTGAGCACAGATACGCAGTATTTT.

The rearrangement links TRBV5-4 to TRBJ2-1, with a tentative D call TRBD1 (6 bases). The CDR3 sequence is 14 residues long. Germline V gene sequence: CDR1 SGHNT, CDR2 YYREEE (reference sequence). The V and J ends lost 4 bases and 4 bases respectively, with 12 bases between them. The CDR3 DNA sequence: TGTGCCAGCAGCCGGCCGCAGGGGTACAATGAGCAGTTCTTC. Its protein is CASSRPQGYNEQFF. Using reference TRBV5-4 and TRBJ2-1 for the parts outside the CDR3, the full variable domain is ETGVTQSPTHLIKTRGQQVTLRCSSQSGHNTVSWYQQALGQGPQFIFQYYREEENGRGNFPPRFSGLQFPNYSSELNVNALELDDSALYLCASSRPQGYNEQFFGPGTRLTVL.

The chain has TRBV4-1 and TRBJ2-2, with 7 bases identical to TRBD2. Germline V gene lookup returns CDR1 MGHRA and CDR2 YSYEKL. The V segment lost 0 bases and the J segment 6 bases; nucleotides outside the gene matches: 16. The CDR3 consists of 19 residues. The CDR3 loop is CASSQEGPGRVLGPGELFF. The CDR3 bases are TGCGCCAGCAGCCAAGAGGGGCCAGGGAGGGTATTGGGTCCCGGGGAGCTGTTTTTT.

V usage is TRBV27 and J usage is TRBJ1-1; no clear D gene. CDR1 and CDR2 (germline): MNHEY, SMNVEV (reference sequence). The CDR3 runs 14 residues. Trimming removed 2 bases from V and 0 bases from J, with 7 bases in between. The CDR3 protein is CASSLREVNTEAFF. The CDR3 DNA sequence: TGTGCCAGCAGTTTACGGGAAGTGAACACTGAAGCTTTCTTT.